Listed below are T cell receptor beta chains from one sample, sequenced in a study of human T cells and chemical hapten exposure. In TCRdb, the RACE reads were re-called with MiXCR into one record per CDR3 protein. Of 150,000 to 200,000 distinct CDR3 sequences in the sample, about 31% were seen once. The specimen was whole blood, collected in connection with sensitization to the hapten diphenylcyclopropenone (DPC). Receptor source: a young woman with alopecia areata. Some clones in this sample may be carry-over from other donors' samples. CDR3s include the opening cysteine and the closing phenylalanine or tryptophan. A D gene is named only where the DNA matches it firmly. Size is stated for part of the rows, as once, few or many counts, or as a class when the clone is expanded.

11 . few TRBJ2-4 TRBV7-2 CASSHGDIQYF TGTGCCAGCAGCCACGGGGACATTCAGTACTTC
13 TRBD1 . TRBJ1-1 TRBV29-1 CSVEGQGATEAFF TGCAGCGTTGAGGGACAGGGGGCCACTGAAGCTTTCTTT
12 . once TRBJ1-2 TRBV29-1 CSVRQDSIGYTF TGCAGCGTTCGACAGGACTCGATTGGCTACACCTTC
14 . . TRBJ1-1 TRBV6-2/TRBV6-3 CASRTGTYNTEAFF TGTGCCAGCAGGACCGGGACATACAACACTGAAGCTTTCTTT
15 . . TRBJ1-2 TRBV4-2 CASSQDSYINYGYTF TGTGCCAGCAGCCAAGATTCGTATATTAACTATGGCTACACCTTC
14 . . TRBJ1-6 TRBV28 CASSSGSYNSPLHF TGTGCCAGCAGTTCGGGCTCCTATAATTCACCCCTCCACTTT
13 . . TRBJ1-1 TRBV20-1 CSARRVGTPEAFF TGCAGTGCTAGGAGGGTGGGTACACCTGAAGCTTTCTTT
15 . . TRBJ2-7 TRBV28 CASSSRYGGTYEQYF TGTGCCAGCAGTTCTCGGTACGGGGGCACCTACGAGCAGTACTTC
15 TRBD1 . TRBJ2-1 TRBV7-2 CASSFEGQGKNEQFF TGTGCCAGCAGCTTCGAAGGACAGGGAAAGAATGAGCAGTTCTTC
15 . . TRBJ1-6 TRBV18 CASSPTDRSNSPLHF TGTGCCAGCTCTCCTACCGACAGAAGTAATTCACCCCTCCACTTT
16 TRBD2 many TRBJ2-1 TRBV18 CASSPGSGGTSGEQFF TGTGCCAGCTCACCCGGTTCGGGAGGGACGTCCGGTGAGCAGTTCTTC
15 TRBD1 . TRBJ1-2 TRBV9 CASSGLWDRGGGYTF TGTGCCAGCAGCGGATTATGGGACAGGGGTGGTGGCTACACCTTC
15 TRBD1 once TRBJ1-1 TRBV25-1 CASSPDTGTGNEAFF TGTGCCAGCAGTCCCGACACCGGGACAGGAAATGAAGCTTTCTTT
14 . many TRBJ1-1 TRBV20-1 CSAILRGMNTEAFF TGCAGTGCTATCTTACGGGGGATGAACACTGAAGCTTTCTTT
14 . . TRBJ1-5 TRBV21-1 CASSKRGRVRTQHF TGTGCCAGCAGCAAACGGGGCAGGGTTAGGACCCAGCATTTT
16 . . TRBJ2-7 TRBV28 CASKEVAGKGSYEQYF TGTGCCAGCAAAGAGGTCGCCGGGAAAGGGTCCTACGAGCAGTACTTC
13 . . TRBJ1-2 TRBV12-3/TRBV12-4 CASSVDATYGYTF TGTGCCAGCAGTGTGGACGCTACATATGGCTACACCTTC